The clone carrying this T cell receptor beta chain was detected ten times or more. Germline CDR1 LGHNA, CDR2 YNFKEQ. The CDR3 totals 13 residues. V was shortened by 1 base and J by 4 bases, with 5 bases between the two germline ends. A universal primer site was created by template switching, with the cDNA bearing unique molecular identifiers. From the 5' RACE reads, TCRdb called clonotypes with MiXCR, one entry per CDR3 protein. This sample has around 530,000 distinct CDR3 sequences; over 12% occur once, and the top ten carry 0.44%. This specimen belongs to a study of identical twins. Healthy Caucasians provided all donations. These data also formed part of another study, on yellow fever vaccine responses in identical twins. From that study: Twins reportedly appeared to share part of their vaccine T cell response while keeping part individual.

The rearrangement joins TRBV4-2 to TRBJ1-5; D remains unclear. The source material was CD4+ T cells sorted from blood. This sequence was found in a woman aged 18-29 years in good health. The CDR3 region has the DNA TGTGCCAGCAGCCAAGGGGAGAATCAGCCCCAGCATTTT. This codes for CASSQGENQPQHF.